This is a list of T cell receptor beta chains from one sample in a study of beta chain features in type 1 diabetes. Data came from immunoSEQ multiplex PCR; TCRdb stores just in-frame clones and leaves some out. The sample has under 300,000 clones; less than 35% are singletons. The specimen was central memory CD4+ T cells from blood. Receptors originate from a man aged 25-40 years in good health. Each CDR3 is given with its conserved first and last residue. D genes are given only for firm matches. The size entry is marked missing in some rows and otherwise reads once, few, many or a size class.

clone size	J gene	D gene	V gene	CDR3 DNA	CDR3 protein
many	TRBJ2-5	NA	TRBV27	TGTGCCAGCAGTTTCGTGATGGCGGGACGGGAGACCCAGTACTTC	CASSFVMAGRETQYF
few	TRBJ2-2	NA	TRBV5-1	TGCGCCAGCAGGGCCTCGAACACCGGGGAGCTGTTTTTT	CASRASNTGELFF
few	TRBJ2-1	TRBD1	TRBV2	TGTGCCAGCAGTCATGATCAGGGGGCCGGCAATGAGCAGTTCTTC	CASSHDQGAGNEQFF
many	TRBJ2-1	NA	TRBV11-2	TGTGCCAGCAGCCCACAGCGGAGCTCCTACAATGAGCAGTTCTTC	CASSPQRSSYNEQFF
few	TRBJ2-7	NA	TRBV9	TGTGCCAGCAGCGTAGAGCAGGGGCCCACCTACGAGCAGTACTTC	CASSVEQGPTYEQYF
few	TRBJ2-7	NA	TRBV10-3	TGTGCCATCAGTGAAACAGGGCCCTACGAGCAGTACTTC	CAISETGPYEQYF
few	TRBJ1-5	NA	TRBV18	TGTGCCAGCTCTCCTAGCGCAGGGTCAAATAGCAATCAGCCCCAGCATTTT	CASSPSAGSNSNQPQHF
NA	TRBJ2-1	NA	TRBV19	TGTGCCAGTAGTATTTCCCCTAGCCTCTATGAGCAGTTCTTC	CASSISPSLYEQFF
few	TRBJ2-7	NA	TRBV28	TGTGCCAGCAGACGGGGAGGAGCGGACTACGAGCAGTACTTC	CASRRGGADYEQYF
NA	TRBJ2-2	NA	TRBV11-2	TGTGCCAGCAGCCTAGGACAAATTCTAGCGCTGAACACCGGGGAGCTGTTTTTT	CASSLGQILALNTGELFF
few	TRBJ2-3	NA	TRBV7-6	TGTGCCAGCAGCTCTACACTGTTGGATACGCAGTATTTT	CASSSTLLDTQYF
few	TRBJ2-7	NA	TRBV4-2	TGTGCCAGCAGCGTCCTACAGGGTACCTACGAGCAGTACTTC	CASSVLQGTYEQYF
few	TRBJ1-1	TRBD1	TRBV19	TGTGCCAGTACCTGGACAGGGGGTTTCAACACTGAAGCTTTCTTT	CASTWTGGFNTEAFF
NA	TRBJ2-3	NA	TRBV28	TGTGCCAGCAGTTTCCCCGGGATCACAGATACGCAGTATTTT	CASSFPGITDTQYF
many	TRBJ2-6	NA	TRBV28	TGTGCCAGCACTAGGGGCTCTGGGGCCAACGTCCTGACTTTC	CASTRGSGANVLTF
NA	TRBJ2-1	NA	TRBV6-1	TGTGCCAGCAGTGAAGCCTCCCTGGGTGAGCAGTTCTTC	CASSEASLGEQFF
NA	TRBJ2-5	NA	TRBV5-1	TGCGCCAGCAGCTTGTGGCCGATCCAAGAGACCCAGTACTTC	CASSLWPIQETQYF
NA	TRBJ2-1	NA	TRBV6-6	TGTGCCAGCAGCAGGGGACTACTTGAGCAGTTCTTC	CASSRGLLEQFF
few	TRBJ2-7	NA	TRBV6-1	TGTGCCAGCAGTGGGACTTCCTACGAGCAGTACTTC	CASSGTSYEQYF
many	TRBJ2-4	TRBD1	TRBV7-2	TGTGCCAGCAGCCGGGGACAGACCCAGGGATACATTCAGTACTTC	CASSRGQTQGYIQYF
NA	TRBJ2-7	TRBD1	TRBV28	TGTGCCAGCAGTGGTCCGGGACAGGGGTACGAGCAGTACTTC	CASSGPGQGYEQYF
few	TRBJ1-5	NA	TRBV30	TGTGCCTGGACCACCGCCTGGGGCGGTAATAGCAATCAGCCCCAGCATTTT	CAWTTAWGGNSNQPQHF
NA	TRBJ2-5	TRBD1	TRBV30	TGTGCCTGGAGTAGGGGACAGGGGAGGCAAGAGACCCAGTACTTC	CAWSRGQGRQETQYF
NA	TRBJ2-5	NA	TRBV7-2	TGTGCCAGCAGCTTAGGGACTTTGAGGCAAGAGACCCAGTACTTC	CASSLGTLRQETQYF
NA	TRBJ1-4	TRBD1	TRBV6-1	TGTGCCAGCAGCCCAGACAGGGGCGAAAAACTGTTTTTT	CASSPDRGEKLFF
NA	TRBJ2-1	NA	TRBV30	TGTGCCTGGAGTGTCGACCCTGTAGGTCACAATGAGCAGTTCTTC	CAWSVDPVGHNEQFF
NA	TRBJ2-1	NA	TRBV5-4	TGTGCCAGCAGCCTGAGCTCCTACAATGAGCAGTTCTTC	CASSLSSYNEQFF
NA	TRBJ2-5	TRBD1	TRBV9	TGTGCCAGCAGCACCCGGACAGGGATGGAGACCCAGTACTTC	CASSTRTGMETQYF
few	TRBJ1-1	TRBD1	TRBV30	TGTGCCTGGAGTTGGGACAGCTTGAACACTGAAGCTTTCTTT	CAWSWDSLNTEAFF
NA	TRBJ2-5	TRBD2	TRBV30	TGTGCCTGGGTTCTGCGGGGGGGCCCGGCGGAGACCCAGTACTTC	CAWVLRGGPAETQYF
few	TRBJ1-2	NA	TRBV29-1	TGCAGCGTTGAAGAGGCGGGTTATGGCTACACCTTC	CSVEEAGYGYTF
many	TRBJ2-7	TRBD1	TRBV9	TGTGCCAGCAGCGACCGGGACAGGGGGTACGAGCAGTACTTC	CASSDRDRGYEQYF
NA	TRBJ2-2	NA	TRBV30	TGTGCCTGGAGTCCGTATACCGGGGAGCTGTTTTTT	CAWSPYTGELFF
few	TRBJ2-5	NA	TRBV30	TGTGCCTGGAGTTCATCGTACCAAGAGACCCAGTACTTC	CAWSSSYQETQYF
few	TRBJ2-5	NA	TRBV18	TGTGCCAGCTCACCCCCCTCCACCGCGGAGACCCAGTACTTC	CASSPPSTAETQYF
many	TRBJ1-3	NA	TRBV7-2	TGTGCCAGCAGCTTACAAGGGAGGACGCTGGTGGGAAACACCATATATTTT	CASSLQGRTLVGNTIYF
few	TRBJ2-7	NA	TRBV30	TGTGCCTGGAGTCCTTCTACCGCGCAATTGGGGTACGAGCAGTACTTC	CAWSPSTAQLGYEQYF
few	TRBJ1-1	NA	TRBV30	TGTGCCTGGGCCAGGAACATGAACACTGAAGCTTTCTTT	CAWARNMNTEAFF
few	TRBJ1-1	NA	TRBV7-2	TGTGCCAGCAGCTTAGAAGAGAACACTGAAGCTTTCTTT	CASSLEENTEAFF
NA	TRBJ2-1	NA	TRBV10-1	TGCGCCAGCAGTTCCGCGGGTCGCAATGAGCAGTTCTTC	CASSSAGRNEQFF
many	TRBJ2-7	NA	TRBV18	TGTGCCAGCTCCGAGCGACAGAGCTACGAGCAGTACTTC	CASSERQSYEQYF
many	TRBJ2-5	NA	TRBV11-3	TGTGCCAGCAGCCCCGGATCGGGGGCGAACCAAGAGACCCAGTACTTC	CASSPGSGANQETQYF
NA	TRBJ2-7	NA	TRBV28	TGTGCCAGCGCCGGGACGCCGCTTTACGAGCAGTACTTC	CASAGTPLYEQYF
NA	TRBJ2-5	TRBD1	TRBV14	TGTGCCAGCAGCCAAGTGTCCGGACAGGTTGGAGAGACCCAGTACTTC	CASSQVSGQVGETQYF
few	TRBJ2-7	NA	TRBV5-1	TGCGCCAGCAGGCCCGGGACGGTTACCTACGAGCAGTACTTC	CASRPGTVTYEQYF
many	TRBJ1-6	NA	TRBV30	TGTGCCTGGAGTGAGGGGGATAGTTCACCCCTCCACTTT	CAWSEGDSSPLHF
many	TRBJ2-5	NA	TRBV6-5	TGTGCCAGCAGTACTCGAGAGACCCAGTACTTC	CASSTRETQYF
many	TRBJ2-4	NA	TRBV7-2	TGTGCCAGCAGCTTAGAAGGCAAAAACATTCAGTACTTC	CASSLEGKNIQYF
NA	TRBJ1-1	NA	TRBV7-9	TGTGCCAGCAGCACTCCAGGGCCCACTGAAGCTTTCTTT	CASSTPGPTEAFF
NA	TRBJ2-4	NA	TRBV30	TGTGCCTGGAGTGTAAGGGGGGCGAACATTCAGTACTTC	CAWSVRGANIQYF
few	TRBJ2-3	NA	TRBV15	TGTGCCACCAGCAGAGGGGTTCTTCAAGATACGCAGTATTTT	CATSRGVLQDTQYF
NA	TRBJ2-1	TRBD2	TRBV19	TGTGCCAGCCGATCGACTAGCGGGAGTTCCGGCGAGTTCTTC	CASRSTSGSSGEFF
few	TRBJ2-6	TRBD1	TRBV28	TGTGCCAGCAGTGCCGGGACAGGGCTTACTGGGGCCAACGTCCTGACTTTC	CASSAGTGLTGANVLTF
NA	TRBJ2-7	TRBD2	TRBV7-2	TGTGCCAGCAGCATATCCGGGACTAGCACCTCCTACGAGCAGTACTTC	CASSISGTSTSYEQYF
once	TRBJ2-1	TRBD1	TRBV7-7	TGTGCCAGCAGCACCGGGACAGTATCCTACAATGAGCAGTTCTTC	CASSTGTVSYNEQFF